These 21 T cell receptor beta chains were sequenced from one sample in a study of T-cell memory formation after mild COVID-19. MiXCR, run by TCRdb on the 5' RACE reads, gives a single entry per CDR3 protein. The table shows fewer than 550,000 distinct CDR3 sequences, with around 20% occurring only once. Sequencing input: PBMCs or a T cell subset sorted from them (not recorded which). The receptors were gathered from an adult woman who had mild COVID-19 (a few samples of this study predate the infection). Cell type and time point are not known.

The chain carries TRBV5-8 and TRBJ2-3; 11 bases are shared with TRBD2. The CDR3 is 16 amino acids. Germline lookup yields CDR1 SGHTS and CDR2 YDEGEE. V lost 4 bases to trimming and J lost 6 bases; unmatched junction nucleotides: 10. Here the CDR3 DNA reads TGTGCCAGCAGCGAACGACTAGCGGGGCTAAAGGATACGCAGTATTTT. It translates to CASSERLAGLKDTQYF.

V and J are TRBV5-4 and TRBJ1-1, with TRBD1 matching 11 bases. CDR1 is SGHNT and CDR2 is YYREEE in the germline V gene (reference sequence). J lost 4 bases, V lost 5 bases, and 7 bases had no gene match. This CDR3 has 15 amino acids. For the CDR3, the DNA is TGTGCCAGCAGACAGACCGGGACAGGGGGCACTGAAGCTTTCTTT. This sequence encodes CASRQTGTGGTEAFF.

This clonotype has a handful of counts. The genes are TRBV5-1 and TRBJ1-2; TRBD1 aligns across 10 bases. The V segment lost 1 base and the J segment 6 bases; nucleotides outside the gene matches: 3. Germline V gives CDR1 SGHRS, CDR2 YFSETQ. The CDR3 totals 14 residues. As DNA, the CDR3 is TGCGCCAGCAGCTTGACCGGGACAGGGGATGGCTACACCTTC. Translation gives CASSLTGTGDGYTF.

This sequence joins TRBV9 and TRBJ2-2; 8 bases align to TRBD1. The trim removed 4 bases at V and 1 base at J, leaving 15 bases unmatched. Germline V gene data show CDR1 as SGDLS and CDR2 as YYNGEE. The CDR3 covers 19 residues. The CDR3 nucleotides read TGTGCCAGCAGCCCTCCGGCCGATGGGGGGACAGGGAACACCGGGGAGCTGTTTTTT. Residues: CASSPPADGGTGNTGELFF.

This clonotype has a handful of counts. The rearrangement joins TRBV10-3 to TRBJ2-7; D remains unclear. The CDR3 has 15 amino acids. CDR1 ENHRY and CDR2 SYGVKD come from the germline V gene. Trimming left V 4 bases short and J 1 base short, with 14 bases between. CDR3 bases: TGTGCCATCAGTGGTGAGAAGGTCTCTTCCTACGAGCAGTACTTC. Translating it yields CAISGEKVSSYEQYF.

V is TRBV7-6 and J is TRBJ2-5, with D uncertain. The CDR3 is 14 amino acids. The V end was cut by 5 bases, the J end by 2 bases, with 12 bases between. CDR1 is SGHVS and CDR2 is FNYEAQ in the germline V gene. CDR3: CASSLRLLQETQYF. In DNA, the CDR3 is TGTGCCAGCAGCCTCCGACTCCTTCAAGAGACCCAGTACTTC. Using reference TRBV7-6 and TRBJ2-5 for the parts outside the CDR3, the full variable domain is GAGVSQSPRYKVTKRGQDVALRCDPISGHVSLYWYRQALGQGPEFLTYFNYEAQQDKSGLPNDRFSAERPEGSISTLTIQRTEQRDSAMYRCASSLRLLQETQYFGPGTRLLVL.

This chain connects TRBV4-3 to TRBJ1-1; TRBD1 aligns across 7 bases. CDR1 is LGHNA and CDR2 is YSLEER in the germline V gene. Germline trimming cut 4 bases from V and 4 bases from J; bases unmatched to any gene: 12. This CDR3 region has 16 residues. In DNA, the CDR3 is TGCGCCAGCAGCCCAGGACAGGAACCTTTGGGCACTGAAGCTTTCTTT. Translation gives CASSPGQEPLGTEAFF.

The gene calls are TRBV7-2 and TRBJ2-1; 11 bases align to TRBD2. The germline CDR1 and CDR2 sequences are SGHTA and FQGNSA. This CDR3 region has 16 residues. Unmatched junction bases numbered 6, after V lost 2 bases and J lost 6 bases. The CDR3 here is CASSLLLAGGSNEQFF. In nucleotides, the CDR3 is TGTGCCAGCAGCTTACTGCTAGCGGGAGGTTCCAATGAGCAGTTCTTC.

This clonotype was picked up a small number of times. The chain employs TRBV6-5 and TRBJ1-1; no clear D. V was trimmed by 1 base and J by 0 bases, leaving 9 bases between them. The germline gives CDR1 MNHEY, CDR2 SVGAGI. CDR3 size: 15 residues. CDR3 loop: CASSYYGSLNTEAFF. As DNA, the CDR3 is TGTGCCAGCAGTTACTATGGGTCTCTGAACACTGAAGCTTTCTTT.

Only a few counts were recorded for this clonotype. V is TRBV24-1 and J is TRBJ2-1; 10 positions agree with TRBD2. This CDR3 contains 15 residues. Germline V CDR1 and CDR2: KGHDR, SFDVKD. J lost 6 bases, V lost 5 bases, and 6 bases had no gene match. Here the CDR3 DNA reads TGTGCCACCAGTGGCAGCGGGGGGGGTGTCAATGAGCAGTTCTTC. It codes for CATSGSGGGVNEQFF.

This clonotype appeared a few times. The rearrangement joins TRBV5-1 to TRBJ2-1; D unresolved. The CDR3 spans 18 residues. The ends were cut back, 4 bases at V and 7 bases at J, with 27 bases in the middle. The germline gives CDR1 SGHRS, CDR2 YFSETQ. The CDR3 DNA reads as TGCGCCAGCAGCCCCATTCTTACCGGCCCCCCTGCTCGGAATGAGCAGTTCTTC. This codes for CASSPILTGPPARNEQFF.

CDR3 protein: CASRNNPYREYNYGYTF. The CDR3 DNA is TGTGCCAGCAGAAACAACCCATACAGGGAATATAACTATGGCTACACCTTC. The chain links TRBV6-2 or TRBV6-3 to TRBJ1-2; possible D gene TRBD1, 6 bases. Trimming left V 6 bases short and J 1 base short, with 21 bases between. The germline CDR1 and CDR2 sequences are MNHEY and SVGEGT. CDR3 length: 17 residues.

The J gene is TRBJ2-1, the V gene TRBV12-3 or TRBV12-4; D gene unclear. The CDR3 sequence is 15 residues long. V shed 3 bases and J shed 2 bases, with 11 bases lying between them. DNA of the CDR3: TGTGCCAGCAGTTTGTTCAGCTCCCCCTACAATGAGCAGTTCTTC. Amino acid sequence: CASSLFSSPYNEQFF.

Here the CDR3 reads CASSLGGKKDFF. The CDR3 nucleotides are TGTGCCAGCAGTCTCGGGGGGAAGAAGGATTTCTTT. The chain is built from TRBV14 and TRBJ1-1, with D perhaps matching TRBD1 (5 bases). There are 12 residues in the CDR3. CDR1 SGHDN and CDR2 FVKESK come from the germline V gene. V lost 6 bases to trimming and J lost 13 bases, with 18 bases between them.

This chain joins TRBV29-1 and TRBJ2-5; TRBD1 matches at 10 bases. After removal of 5 bases from V and 5 bases from J, the junction contained 8 bases not matched to a gene. This CDR3 comprises 14 residues. CDR1 SQVTM and CDR2 ANQGSEA come from the germline V gene. This chain's CDR3 is CSVSPGTGVETQYF. The DNA for the CDR3 is TGCAGCGTTAGTCCCGGGACAGGGGTGGAGACCCAGTACTTC.

This clonotype was seen more than once but under ten times. The CDR3 protein is CASSLAGLAGTTQYF. The CDR3 DNA reads TGTGCCAGCAGTTTAGCCGGACTAGCGGGAACAACGCAGTATTTT. This sequence joins TRBV27 and TRBJ2-3; 12 bases agree with TRBD2. The CDR3 is 15 residues long. CDR1 is MNHEY, CDR2 SMNVEV, per germline (reference sequence). Trimming at V came to 2 bases and at J to 9 bases, leaving 6 bases not matched to a gene.

The chain couples TRBV6-2 or TRBV6-3 to TRBJ2-7, with a weak D call TRBD1 (5 bases). The V end lost 4 bases, the J end lost 5 bases, and 15 bases lay between the germline ends. CDR1 MNHEY and CDR2 SVGEGT come from the germline V gene. The length of the CDR3 is 14 residues. The CDR3 DNA sequence: TGTGCCAGCAGTTCCCCGACAGCTCTAGACGAGCAGTACTTC. This sequence encodes CASSSPTALDEQYF.

This chain joins TRBV20-1 and TRBJ2-3, with a weak D call TRBD1 (6 bases). This CDR3 spans 13 amino acids. The V and J ends lost 5 bases and 5 bases respectively, with 14 bases between them. CDR1 and CDR2 from the germline V gene are DFQATT and SNEGSKA (reference sequence). The CDR3 sequence is CSAPRTEGDTQYF. Here the CDR3 DNA reads TGCAGTGCTCCGCGGACAGAGGGAGATACGCAGTATTTT.

This clonotype was picked up a small number of times. The chain couples TRBV6-6 to TRBJ1-4, with D possibly matching TRBD1 (5 bases). V was shortened by 0 bases and J by 5 bases, with 10 bases between the two germline ends. CDR1 and CDR2 from the germline V gene are MNHNY and SVGAGI (reference sequence). CDR3 length: 15 residues. The CDR3 coding sequence is TGTGCCAGCAGTTACTCGGGGCCAGGGAATGAAAAACTGTTTTTT. Translation gives CASSYSGPGNEKLFF.

The gene calls are TRBV18 and TRBJ2-5, with D unresolved. The length of the CDR3 is 13 residues. In germline, CDR1 is KGHSH, CDR2 LQKENI. Trimming left V 4 bases short and J 0 bases short, with 6 bases between. CDR3 DNA sequence: TGTGCCAGCTCACGGGGAAACCAAGAGACCCAGTACTTC. This encodes CASSRGNQETQYF.

The chain carries TRBV14 and TRBJ1-1; the D is unclear. The CDR3 sequence is 13 residues long. Germline V CDR1 and CDR2: SGHDN, FVKESK. Between the trimmed V and J ends, which lost 1 base and 3 bases, there was a span of 6 bases. The CDR3 nucleotides are TGTGCCAGCAGCCAAGGTAGACACACTGAAGCTTTCTTT. Translating gives CASSQGRHTEAFF. Filled out from reference TRBV14 and TRBJ1-1, the complete variable domain reads EAGVTQFPSHSVIEKGQTVTLRCDPISGHDNLYWYRRVMGKEIKFLLHFVKESKQDESGMPNNRFLAERTGGTYSTLKVQPAELEDSGVYFCASSQGRHTEAFFGQGTRLTVV.